This entry describes one TCR beta chain. As yet, its antigen is unknown. The germline gives CDR1 SGHRS, CDR2 YFSETQ. V lost 5 bases to trimming and J lost 3 bases; unmatched junction nucleotides: 2. The CDR3 length is 15 residues. The data derive from a study of T-cell memory formation after mild COVID-19. MiXCR was run by TCRdb on the 5' RACE reads, yielding one entry per CDR3 protein. This table has 550,000 to 600,000 distinct CDR3 sequences, roughly 17% appearing once. Regarding the study as a whole: Whether day 37 second-wave clones are SARS-CoV-2-specific was not confirmed. CD4+ contracting clones lay mainly in CM and EM, CD8+ ones in EMRA.

The origin of this receptor is an adult woman who had mild COVID-19 (a few samples of this study predate the infection). Cell type and time point are not known. The source material was PBMCs or a T cell subset sorted from them (not recorded which). The chain has TRBV5-1 and TRBJ2-1; 13 bases align to TRBD2. In DNA form, the CDR3 reads TGCGCCAGCAGACGGACTAGCGGGAGCTACAATGAGCAGTTCTTC. It codes for CASRRTSGSYNEQFF.